Below are 20 T cell receptor beta chains sequenced from a single sample in a study of T cell responses to AZD1222 COVID-19 vaccine. Produced via immunoSEQ multiplex PCR; TCRdb's table is partial and in-frame only. The data show about 150,000 clones, more than 75% seen once. The sequenced sample was peripheral blood, obtained on day 0 of AZD1222 vaccination. Receptors originate from an adult in good health.

CDR3 DNA: TGTGCCAGCAGCCCAGGGACAGGCCGTGAAGCTTTCTTT. Its translation is CASSPGTGREAFF. The chain has TRBV5-4 and TRBJ1-1; 8 nucleotides agree with TRBD1. Germline assignment: CDR1 SGHNT and CDR2 YYREEE (reference sequence). V lost 4 bases and J lost 7; bases outside the gene matches: 6. This CDR3 has 13 residues.

V gene TRBV6-5 combines with J gene TRBJ1-6, with D possibly being TRBD1 (5 bases). The CDR3 is 13 amino acids. Germline CDR1 MNHEY, CDR2 SVGAGI. V was cut by 7 bases and J by 8 bases, with 12 bases left in between. CDR3 bases: TGTGCCAGCACCGGGACGTCTCATTCACCCCTCCACTTT. It specifies CASTGTSHSPLHF.

The V and J genes are TRBV18 and TRBJ1-2; tentative D call: TRBD1 (6 bases). Germline V gene data show CDR1 as KGHSH and CDR2 as LQKENI. The CDR3 is 14 residues long. The germline V and J ends were trimmed by 2 bases and 4 bases, with 11 bases remaining between them. CDR3 residues: CASSPIQGPYGYTF. The CDR3 DNA follows: TGTGCCAGCTCACCAATACAGGGTCCCTATGGCTACACCTTC. The full variable domain, with the rest looked up from reference TRBV18 and TRBJ1-2, is NAGVMQNPRHLVRRRGQEARLRCSPMKGHSHVYWYRQLPEEGLKFMVYLQKENIIDESGMPKERFSAEFPKEGPSILRIQQVVRGDSAAYFCASSPIQGPYGYTFGSGTRLTVV.

The V and J genes are TRBV5-1 and TRBJ1-2; D is possibly TRBD1 (6 bases). Trimming shortened V by 3 bases and J by 0 bases, and 12 bases separated the two germline ends. The germline gives CDR1 SGHRS, CDR2 YFSETQ. The CDR3 length is 15 residues. CDR3 residues: CASSSQQGANYGYTF. The CDR3 DNA follows: TGCGCCAGCAGCTCGCAACAGGGAGCTAACTATGGCTACACCTTC.

This clone has a count of ten or more. The rearrangement joins TRBV19 to TRBJ2-7, with D perhaps matching TRBD2 (6 bases). Between the trimmed V and J ends, which lost 8 bases and 5 bases, there was a span of 16 bases. Germline loops: CDR1 LNHDA, CDR2 SQIVND (reference sequence). This CDR3 region has 13 residues. This CDR3 is CASASIGSDEQYF. The CDR3 coding sequence is TGTGCCAGTGCGAGTATCGGGAGCGACGAGCAGTACTTC. Full variable domain (rest looked up from reference TRBV19 and TRBJ2-7): DGGITQSPKYLFRKEGQNVTLSCEQNLNHDAMYWYRQDPGQGLRLIYYSQIVNDFQKGDIAEGYSVSREKKESFPLTVTSAQKNPTAFYLCASASIGSDEQYFGPGTRLTVT.

J is TRBJ1-1 and V is TRBV7-9; D might be TRBD1 (5 bases). Between the trimmed V and J ends, which lost 5 bases and 4 bases, there was a span of 8 bases. Germline CDR1 SEHNR, CDR2 FQNEAQ (reference sequence). This CDR3 is built from 12 residues. CDR3 in DNA: TGTGCCAGCAGCAGCGACAGCACTGAAGCTTTCTTT. Translated, it gives CASSSDSTEAFF.

CDR3 protein: CASSSGLQSYNEQFF. CDR3 DNA: TGTGCCAGCAGCTCGGGACTCCAATCCTACAATGAGCAGTTCTTC. V usage is TRBV11-2 and J usage is TRBJ2-1; the D gene is possibly TRBD2 (6 bases). V was pared by 4 bases and J by 1 base, with 11 bases between. The CDR3 length is 15 residues. The germline gives CDR1 SGHAT, CDR2 FQNNGV.

The chain joins TRBV5-1 to TRBJ2-1; TRBD2 aligns across 10 bases. V lost 0 bases and J lost 9; bases outside the gene matches: 6. Germline CDR1 and CDR2: SGHRS and YFSETQ. This CDR3 contains 15 residues. In nucleotides, the CDR3 is TGCGCCAGCAGCTTGGGAGCGGGGGGGCCGCTTGAGCAGTTCTTC. As protein: CASSLGAGGPLEQFF. Variable domain in full (rest from reference TRBV5-1 and TRBJ2-1): KAGVTQTPRYLIKTRGQQVTLSCSPISGHRSVSWYQQTPGQGLQFLFEYFSETQRNKGNFPGRFSGRQFSNSRSEMNVSTLELGDSALYLCASSLGAGGPLEQFFGPGTRLTVL.

The genes are TRBV29-1 and TRBJ1-2; TRBD1 matches at 7 bases. The CDR3 runs 16 residues. Germline CDR1 reads SQVTM; CDR2 reads ANQGSEA. The V segment lost 0 bases and the J segment 1 base; nucleotides outside the gene matches: 8. Here the CDR3 DNA reads TGCAGCGTTGAAGACCCCACAGGGGACTATAACTATGGCTACACCTTC. Translating it yields CSVEDPTGDYNYGYTF.

The V and J genes are TRBV19 and TRBJ2-7; 10 bases are shared with TRBD2. This CDR3 contains 16 residues. V was clipped by 2 bases and J by 4 bases; unmatched bases: 8. Germline values: CDR1 LNHDA, CDR2 SQIVND (reference sequence). In DNA form, the CDR3 reads TGTGCCAGTAGTATACCGTCTACTAGCGGGAAGTACGAGCAGTACTTC. Protein product: CASSIPSTSGKYEQYF.

J is TRBJ1-2 and V is TRBV9, with D unresolved. V dropped 4 bases and J dropped 6 bases, with 16 bases sitting between them. Germline values: CDR1 SGDLS, CDR2 YYNGEE. This CDR3 has 14 amino acids. The CDR3 DNA reads TGTGCCAGCAGCCCAGACGGACCGATGGATGGCTACACCTTC. It encodes CASSPDGPMDGYTF.

As DNA, the CDR3 is TGTGCCAGCAGCTTGGGACTATCCCAAGAGACCCAGTACTTC. Encoded protein: CASSLGLSQETQYF. The chain employs TRBV5-6 and TRBJ2-5; a weak D match, TRBD2 (5 bases). Trimming took 0 bases from V and 1 from J, leaving 7 bases between them. This CDR3 has 14 amino acids. CDR1 and CDR2 (germline): SGHDT, YYEEEE. The variable domain in full, completed from reference TRBV5-6 and TRBJ2-5, reads DAGVTQSPTHLIKTRGQQVTLRCSPKSGHDTVSWYQQALGQGPQFIFQYYEEEERQRGNFPDRFSGHQFPNYSSELNVNALLLGDSALYLCASSLGLSQETQYFGPGTRLLVL.

The chain has TRBV29-1 and TRBJ2-3; weak D call: TRBD2 (6 bases). The germline V and J ends were trimmed by 7 bases and 4 bases, with 15 bases remaining between them. Germline-derived CDR1 and CDR2 are SQVTM and ANQGSEA. The CDR3 covers 13 residues. The CDR3 DNA is TGCAGCGAACCGGGACTTACTTCAGATACGCAGTATTTT. Translation: CSEPGLTSDTQYF.

The chain combines TRBV4-1 with TRBJ1-5; TRBD1 is a possible D gene (5 bases). The V gene's germline CDR1 is MGHRA and CDR2 YSYEKL. V lost 1 base and J lost 6, with 10 bases in between. The CDR3 covers 14 residues. The DNA of the CDR3 is TGCGCCAGCAGCCAAGTCGGGGGAACTCAGCCCCAGCATTTT. Protein: CASSQVGGTQPQHF.

For this clone: One end of the junction is discordant with germline, which a read error may explain. The chain recombines TRBV7-7 with TRBJ1-1; D unclear. Germline V gives CDR1 SSHAT, CDR2 FNYEAQ (reference sequence). The CDR3 is 13 amino acids. CDR3 region: CASSFQVNTEAFF. The CDR3 nucleotides are TGTGCTAGCAGCTTCCAGGTGAACACTGAAGCTTTCTTT.

The chain uses TRBV13 and TRBJ2-7; 7 nucleotides agree with TRBD1. V was clipped by 0 bases and J by 2 bases; unmatched bases: 19. The germline CDR1 and CDR2 sequences are PRHDT and FYEKMQ (reference sequence). This CDR3 region has 20 residues. The CDR3, as DNA: TGTGCCAGCAGCTTAGGATCCTTTGGACAGGCCTACGATACTCCCTACGAGCAGTACTTC. Protein sequence: CASSLGSFGQAYDTPYEQYF.

This clone appeared once. Other DNA sequences within the sample encode an identical CDR3. The chain is built from TRBV18 and TRBJ1-6, with TRBD1 matching over 7 bases. With V trimmed by 3 bases and J by 5 bases, 4 bases remained unmatched. The length of the CDR3 is 15 residues. Germline V gene sequence: CDR1 KGHSH, CDR2 LQKENI. Here the CDR3 reads CASSPTGADNSPLHF. CDR3 coding DNA: TGTGCCAGCTCACCCACAGGGGCAGATAATTCACCCCTCCACTTT.

The chain uses TRBV5-1 and TRBJ2-4, with D perhaps matching TRBD2 (6 bases). Germline lookup yields CDR1 SGHRS and CDR2 YFSETQ. Trimming took 0 bases from V and 5 from J, leaving 12 bases between them. The CDR3 spans 15 residues. The CDR3 DNA follows: TGCGCCAGCAGCTTGGGCGGGACGACTCAAAACATTCAGTACTTC. Translation gives CASSLGGTTQNIQYF.

The CDR3 protein is CASRTERGTETQYF. The CDR3 DNA reads as TGCGCCAGCCGTACTGAGAGGGGTACGGAGACCCAGTACTTC. This chain links TRBV5-1 with TRBJ2-5; D could derive from TRBD1 or TRBD2 (5 bases each). CDR1 and CDR2 (germline): SGHRS, YFSETQ. The CDR3 has 14 residues. Trimming removed 7 bases from V and 5 bases from J, with 18 bases in between.

The chain is built from TRBV27 and TRBJ2-7; 11 bases map to TRBD2. Germline trimming cut 5 bases from V and 2 bases from J; bases unmatched to any gene: 8. From germline, CDR1 is MNHEY and CDR2 SMNVEV (reference sequence). The CDR3 sequence is 16 residues long. The CDR3 nucleotides read TGTGCCAGCAGTAGAACGCTAGCGGGAGGAACCTACGAGCAGTACTTC. Translated, it gives CASSRTLAGGTYEQYF.